Shown below are 32 T cell receptor beta chains from a single sample sequenced in a study of blood T cell repertoires in COVID-19. Generated by immunoSEQ multiplex PCR, the TCRdb table keeps only in-frame clones and is missing some. The data contain 250,000 to 350,000 clones, approximately 85% of them singletons. Sequencing used PBMCs or T cells enriched from blood (not recorded which). Receptor source: a young woman who had recovered from COVID-19.

The rearrangement uses TRBV24-1 and TRBJ2-5, with a possible D match to TRBD2 (5 bases). The V gene's germline CDR1 is KGHDR and CDR2 SFDVKD. Trimming removed 6 bases from V and 3 bases from J, with 10 bases in between. This CDR3 region has 13 residues. The CDR3 bases are TGTGCCACCAGTTGGATGGGAGAAGAGACCCAGTACTTC. As protein: CATSWMGEETQYF.

V gene TRBV27 combines with J gene TRBJ2-1; weak D call: TRBD2 (6 bases). Germline V CDR1 and CDR2: MNHEY, SMNVEV (reference sequence). Trimming removed 7 bases at V and 1 base at J, with 14 bases between. The CDR3 totals 15 residues. The CDR3: CASNNGRGSYNEQFF. The DNA of the CDR3 is TGTGCCAGCAACAACGGGAGAGGTTCCTACAATGAGCAGTTCTTC.

This clone has just one count. CDR3 nucleotide sequence: TGTGCCAGCAGCGTAGGACTAGCGGGGGAATACAATGAGCAGTTCTTC. Translating gives CASSVGLAGEYNEQFF. This chain connects TRBV7-6 to TRBJ2-1; 13 nucleotides line up with TRBD2. Germline trimming cut 5 bases from V and 4 bases from J; bases unmatched to any gene: 5. The CDR3 extends over 16 amino acids. Germline V gene sequence: CDR1 SGHVS, CDR2 FNYEAQ.

The chain carries TRBV27 and TRBJ2-7; the D gene is possibly TRBD1 (6 bases). V lost 9 bases to trimming and J lost 5 bases, with 23 bases between them. The CDR3 loop spans 15 amino acids. The germline gives CDR1 MNHEY, CDR2 SMNVEV (reference sequence). In DNA form, the CDR3 reads TGTGCCAGTAGCGATGGACAGCCCACCCTCAACGAGCAGTACTTC. Amino acid sequence: CASSDGQPTLNEQYF.

The chain employs TRBV11-2 and TRBJ1-1, with D maybe TRBD1 (5 bases). V was clipped by 7 bases and J by 1 base, with 13 bases between them. There are 14 residues in the CDR3. CDR1 is SGHAT, CDR2 FQNNGV, per germline. The CDR3 here is CASTRRGGNTEAFF. The CDR3 bases are TGTGCCAGCACCAGGCGGGGCGGGAACACTGAAGCTTTCTTT. Filled out from reference TRBV11-2 and TRBJ1-1, the complete variable domain reads EAGVAQSPRYKIIEKRQSVAFWCNPISGHATLYWYQQILGQGPKLLIQFQNNGVVDDSQLPKDRFSAERLKGVDSTLKIQPAKLEDSAVYLCASTRRGGNTEAFFGQGTRLTVV.

The chain uses TRBV3-1 (or the pseudogene TRBV3-2) and TRBJ2-5, with 7 bases matching TRBD2. CDR3 size: 16 residues. V gave up 4 bases and J gave up 1 base; unmatched junction bases: 9. CDR1 LGHDT and CDR2 YNNKEL come from the germline V gene (reference sequence). Here the CDR3 DNA reads TGTGCCAGCAGCCCGGTGGGAGGGAGGACCCAAGAGACCCAGTACTTC. This codes for CASSPVGGRTQETQYF.

The chain employs TRBV11-2 and TRBJ1-2; TRBD1 matches at 8 bases. This CDR3 has 14 residues. With V trimmed by 0 bases and J by 8 bases, 5 bases remained unmatched. Looked up from germline, CDR1 is SGHAT and CDR2 is FQNNGV. CDR3 in DNA: TGTGCCAGCAGCTTAGAGCAGGGGGCGGTAGGCTACACCTTC. Its protein product is CASSLEQGAVGYTF.

The rearrangement joins TRBV29-1 to TRBJ2-7, with 7 positions matching TRBD2. The CDR3 has 12 residues. Losses at the gene ends were 3 bases for V and 4 bases for J; bases not matched to a gene: 3. Germline assignment: CDR1 SQVTM and CDR2 ANQGSEA. In DNA form, the CDR3 reads TGCAGCGTTGAGGGGGGGGGTTACGAGCAGTACTTC. It specifies CSVEGGGYEQYF.

CDR3 amino acids: CASSQGPPDEQYF. CDR3 bases: TGTGCCAGCAGCCAAGGCCCTCCGGACGAGCAGTACTTC. The rearrangement uses TRBV4-2 and TRBJ2-7; no firm D call. CDR1 LGHNA and CDR2 YNFKEQ come from the germline V gene. V lost 1 base and J 5 bases, leaving 9 bases between the germline ends. This CDR3 has 13 residues.

The chain uses TRBV4-1 and TRBJ2-7; TRBD2 matches at 9 bases. This CDR3 is 15 amino acids long. The germline V gene encodes CDR1 MGHRA and CDR2 YSYEKL. Trimming at V came to 0 bases and at J to 5 bases, leaving 5 bases not matched to a gene. CDR3: CASSQEMEREDEQYF. The CDR3, as DNA: TGCGCCAGCAGCCAAGAAATGGAGCGGGAGGACGAGCAGTACTTC.

The V call is TRBV13, the J call TRBJ2-2, with 8 positions matching TRBD1. The germline gives CDR1 PRHDT, CDR2 FYEKMQ (reference sequence). Trimming at V came to 6 bases and at J to 6 bases, leaving 6 bases not matched to a gene. This CDR3 has 14 residues. CDR3 loop: CASRGGRGPGELFF. The CDR3 DNA sequence: TGTGCCAGCAGAGGTGGCAGGGGGCCCGGGGAGCTGTTTTTT.

The chain carries TRBV20-1 and TRBJ1-4; D not resolved. Trimming left V 3 bases short and J 6 bases short, with 20 bases between. The germline V gene encodes CDR1 DFQATT and CDR2 SNEGSKA (reference sequence). This CDR3 is built from 16 residues. The DNA for the CDR3 is TGCAGTGCTAGTGCTGCCGCGGCTCAACTGGATGAAAAACTGTTTTTT. It encodes CSASAAAAQLDEKLFF.

The CDR3: CASSIADTTTDTQYF. DNA for the CDR3: TGTGCCAGTAGTATCGCCGACACGACCACAGATACGCAGTATTTT. The rearrangement joins TRBV19 to TRBJ2-3; D call uncertain. Between the trimmed V and J ends, which lost 3 bases and 2 bases, there was a span of 12 bases. The germline gives CDR1 LNHDA, CDR2 SQIVND (reference sequence). This CDR3 has 15 amino acids.

The chain recombines TRBV7-9 with TRBJ1-4, with 7 positions matching TRBD1. CDR3 length equals 15 residues. Germline-derived CDR1 and CDR2 are SEHNR and FQNEAQ (reference sequence). With 4 bases clipped from V and 12 bases from J, the junction kept 14 bases outside the gene matches. CDR3: CASSSVQGPNVELFF. The CDR3 DNA is TGTGCCAGCAGCTCCGTACAGGGGCCGAATGTGGAACTGTTTTTT.

The chain has TRBV21-1 and TRBJ1-2. TRBV21-1 is an annotated pseudogene. The length of the CDR3 is 12 residues. DNA for the CDR3: TGTGCCGCATCCGGGGGAACCTATGGCTACACCTTC. This gives the protein CAASGGTYGYTF.

Details on this clone: The junction departs from the called germline gene at one end, perhaps through a read error. This chain connects TRBV4-1 to TRBJ2-7; D call uncertain. Germline V gives CDR1 MGHRA, CDR2 YSYEKL. The CDR3 runs to 14 residues. CDR3 residues: CASRQGPGSYEQYF. DNA for the CDR3: TGCGCCAGCAGGCAAGGCCCGGGCTCCTACGAGCAGTACTTC.

This chain joins TRBV4-2 and TRBJ2-7; TRBD1 matches at 10 bases. Trimming at V came to 0 bases and at J to 2 bases, leaving 7 bases not matched to a gene. From germline, CDR1 is LGHNA and CDR2 YNFKEQ. CDR3 length: 17 amino acids. As DNA, the CDR3 is TGTGCCAGCAGCCAAGACTCCGGGACAGGGGCCACCTACGAGCAGTACTTC. Translation gives CASSQDSGTGATYEQYF.

This rearrangement joins TRBV27 to TRBJ2-7, with a possible D match to TRBD1 (5 bases). V lost 3 bases and J 3 bases, leaving 12 bases between the germline ends. The CDR3 runs to 14 residues. Germline V gives CDR1 MNHEY, CDR2 SMNVEV (reference sequence). CDR3 sequence reads: CASSLGRGGYEQYF. The CDR3 DNA sequence: TGTGCCAGCAGTTTGGGGCGAGGCGGCTACGAGCAGTACTTC.

The chain combines TRBV29-1 with TRBJ2-1; 7 nucleotides agree with TRBD2. V shed 7 bases, J shed 5 bases, and the junction held 8 bases outside the gene matches. The CDR3 covers 13 residues. Germline values: CDR1 SQVTM, CDR2 ANQGSEA. The CDR3 region is CSGLTGTNNEQFF. CDR3 nucleotides: TGCAGCGGTTTGACCGGGACTAACAATGAGCAGTTCTTC.

This chain uses TRBV11-2 with TRBJ1-1, with D unresolved. This CDR3 region has 14 residues. Trimming removed 3 bases at V and 3 bases at J, with 11 bases between. CDR1 SGHAT and CDR2 FQNNGV come from the germline V gene. The CDR3 here is CASSLSRKDTEAFF. The CDR3 coding sequence is TGTGCCAGCAGCTTGTCCAGGAAAGACACTGAAGCTTTCTTT.

The chain couples TRBV6-1 to TRBJ1-2; TRBD1 might be the D (5 bases). Trimming pared 1 base from V and 5 bases from J, leaving 11 bases between. There are 14 residues in the CDR3. CDR1 is MNHNS, CDR2 SASEGT, per germline. CDR3 loop: CASSEGGRQYGYTF. The CDR3, as DNA: TGTGCCAGCAGTGAAGGGGGCAGGCAGTATGGCTACACCTTC.

This chain connects TRBV7-9 to TRBJ1-3, with TRBD1 as a possible D gene (5 bases). Germline loops: CDR1 SEHNR, CDR2 FQNEAQ (reference sequence). This CDR3 comprises 14 residues. V was clipped by 6 bases and J by 10 bases, with 19 bases between them. The CDR3 here is CASSHRDWTGTIYF. CDR3 sequence (DNA): TGTGCCAGCAGTCACCGGGACTGGACTGGAACCATATATTTT.

The chain employs TRBV27 and TRBJ2-5, with 8 bases lining up with TRBD1. The J segment lost 4 bases and the V segment lost 8 bases, leaving 12 bases of the junction unmatched. Germline V gene data show CDR1 as MNHEY and CDR2 as SMNVEV (reference sequence). This CDR3 is 15 amino acids long. The CDR3 DNA sequence: TGTGCCAGCTTCCCCGGGACAGGACCCGTAGAGACCCAGTACTTC. It specifies CASFPGTGPVETQYF.

The chain links TRBV18 to TRBJ1-4; possibly TRBD1 for D (6 bases). From germline, CDR1 is KGHSH and CDR2 LQKENI. This CDR3 is built from 14 residues. V lost 5 bases and J 4 bases, leaving 11 bases between the germline ends. The CDR3 reads CASSRQGGNEKLFF. The DNA of the CDR3 is TGTGCCAGCTCAAGACAAGGGGGTAATGAAAAACTGTTTTTT.

To note about this clone: This specimen includes other DNA sequences encoding the same CDR3. The V gene is TRBV5-1, the J gene TRBJ2-2; TRBD1 matches at 9 bases. The V gene's germline CDR1 is SGHRS and CDR2 YFSETQ. The V and J ends lost 0 bases and 2 bases, in that order; junction bases with no gene match: 2. This CDR3 spans 16 amino acids. Here the CDR3 reads CASSLDRGRNTGELFF. Here the CDR3 DNA reads TGCGCCAGCAGCTTGGACAGGGGGCGCAACACCGGGGAGCTGTTTTTT.

The V and J genes are TRBV19 and TRBJ1-3; D unresolved. CDR1 LNHDA and CDR2 SQIVND come from the germline V gene (reference sequence). With 7 bases removed from V and 0 bases from J, the gap between germline ends came to 13 bases. The CDR3 length is 15 residues. The CDR3 sequence is CASMPLFSSGNTIYF. The CDR3 nucleotides read TGTGCCAGTATGCCGCTTTTCAGCTCTGGAAACACCATATATTTT.

V is TRBV7-9 and J is TRBJ1-4; TRBD1 matches 11 bases. From germline, CDR1 is SEHNR and CDR2 FQNEAQ (reference sequence). There are 16 residues in the CDR3. Trimming removed 0 bases from V and 7 bases from J; junction bases left unmatched: 4. Here the CDR3 reads CASSLAGTGGGEKLFF. As DNA, the CDR3 is TGTGCCAGCAGCTTAGCCGGGACAGGGGGTGGTGAAAAACTGTTTTTT.

The V and J genes are TRBV28 and TRBJ1-1; 7 nucleotides line up with TRBD1. The germline gives CDR1 MDHEN, CDR2 SYDVKM. This CDR3 has 16 amino acids. V lost 4 bases, J lost 3 bases, and 11 bases stayed unmatched. CDR3 region: CASSYRGKLSYTEAFF. CDR3 DNA sequence: TGTGCCAGCAGTTACAGGGGAAAACTATCTTACACTGAAGCTTTCTTT. Combining the CDR3 with reference TRBV28 and TRBJ1-1 gives the whole variable domain DVKVTQSSRYLVKRTGEKVFLECVQDMDHENMFWYRQDPGLGLRLIYFSYDVKMKEKGDIPEGYSVSREKKERFSLILESASTNQTSMYLCASSYRGKLSYTEAFFGQGTRLTVV.

The rearrangement links TRBV7-3 to TRBJ2-5; TRBD2 might be the D (5 bases). V gave up 4 bases and J gave up 5 bases, with 17 bases separating them. Germline CDR1 SGHTA, CDR2 FQGTGA. The length of the CDR3 is 15 residues. CDR3 region: CASSSWPGWEETQYF. The CDR3 DNA is TGTGCCAGCAGCTCGTGGCCGGGTTGGGAGGAGACCCAGTACTTC.

The rearrangement joins TRBV3-1 (or the pseudogene TRBV3-2) to TRBJ2-7; 7 bases are a match to TRBD1. There are 11 residues in the CDR3. Germline V lookup: CDR1 LGHDT, CDR2 YNNKEL (reference sequence). The V segment lost 6 bases and the J segment 5 bases; nucleotides outside the gene matches: 1. The CDR3 region has the DNA TGTGCCAGCAGACAGGGGAACGAGCAGTACTTC. This sequence encodes CASRQGNEQYF.

The gene calls are TRBV9 and TRBJ1-2; possibly TRBD1 for D (6 bases). V gave up 2 bases and J gave up 5 bases, with 13 bases separating them. Germline V gene sequence: CDR1 SGDLS, CDR2 YYNGEE. The CDR3 contains 14 residues. CDR3 region: CASSVAGTTYGYTF. Written as DNA, the CDR3 is TGTGCCAGCAGCGTCGCCGGGACAACTTATGGCTACACCTTC.

The chain has TRBV7-8 and TRBJ2-7; a possible D gene is TRBD1 (6 bases). The CDR3 loop spans 14 amino acids. V gave up 5 bases and J gave up 3 bases, with 14 bases separating them. Germline-derived CDR1 and CDR2 are SGHVS and FQNEAQ. The CDR3, as DNA: TGTGCCAGCAGCCTGAACAGGGATAGCTACGAGCAGTACTTC. Residues: CASSLNRDSYEQYF. The full variable domain, in which reference TRBV7-8 and TRBJ2-7 provide the parts outside the CDR3, is GAGVSQSPRYKVAKRGQDVALRCDPISGHVSLFWYQQALGQGPEFLTYFQNEAQLDKSGLPSDRFFAERPEGSVSTLKIQRTQQEDSAVYLCASSLNRDSYEQYFGPGTRLTVT.